Reported below is one T cell receptor (beta chain). The V and J ends lost 4 bases and 1 base respectively, with 12 bases between them. Germline assignment: CDR1 SGDLS and CDR2 YYNGEE. This CDR3 contains 15 residues. Per the study methods: Amplification with reference gene primers provided the estimates of nucleated cell counts. Data came from immunoSEQ multiplex PCR; TCRdb stores just in-frame clones and leaves some out. The DNA was the basis for D and trimming; V, J and clone size are from that table. Here the sample spans 40,000 to 60,000 clones, roughly 86% being singletons. The sample is drawn from a study of blood T cell repertoires in COVID-19. Across the study: There were acute and convalescent COVID-19 samples, and they came from the United States, Italy and Spain. T cells, B-cell-depleted T cells, or PBMCs provided the cDNA or gDNA that served as material.

The receptor was isolated from a human donor in a cohort sampled during active COVID-19. The sample comprised peripheral blood. This sequence joins TRBV9 and TRBJ1-3, with D tentatively TRBD1 (6 bases). CDR3 nucleotides: TGTGCCAGCAGCCGACAGACAGGATCTGGAAACACCATATATTTT. Translating gives CASSRQTGSGNTIYF.